The sequence of this T cell receptor beta chain was determined in a study of cytomegalovirus exposure and HLA in healthy donors. Germline V gene sequence: CDR1 MNHEY, CDR2 SMNVEV (reference sequence). The CDR3 runs 13 residues. The ends lost 6 bases at V and 7 bases at J; junction bases unmatched: 2. Primers: 60 Vbeta forward and 13 Jbeta reverse. Repertoires were generated with immunoSEQ multiplex PCR, while TCRdb's copy carries only in-frame clones and drops some. Listed are around 160,000 clones; 1.5% to 2% falls within the top ten. The TCR was taken from a woman aged 45-65 years in good health and CMV-seronegative. V is TRBV27 and J is TRBJ1-5, with 11 bases aligning to TRBD1. The material sequenced was PBMCs. The CDR3 nucleotides are TGTGCCAGCAGAGGGACAGGGGGACAGCCCCAGCATTTT. This gives the protein CASRGTGGQPQHF.